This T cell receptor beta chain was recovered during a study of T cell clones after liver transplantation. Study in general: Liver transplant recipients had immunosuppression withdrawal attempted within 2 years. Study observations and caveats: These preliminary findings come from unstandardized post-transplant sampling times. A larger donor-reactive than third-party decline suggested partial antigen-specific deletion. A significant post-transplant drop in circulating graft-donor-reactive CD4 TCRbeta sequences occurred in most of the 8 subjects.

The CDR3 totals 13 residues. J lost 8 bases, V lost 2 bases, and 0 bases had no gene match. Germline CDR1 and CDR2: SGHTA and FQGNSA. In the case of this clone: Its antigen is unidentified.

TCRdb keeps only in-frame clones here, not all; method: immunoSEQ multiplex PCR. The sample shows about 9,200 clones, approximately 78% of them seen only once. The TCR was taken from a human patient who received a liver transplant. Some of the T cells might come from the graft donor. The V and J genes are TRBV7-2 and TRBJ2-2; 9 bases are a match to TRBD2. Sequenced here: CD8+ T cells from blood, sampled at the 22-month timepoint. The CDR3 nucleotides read TGTGCCAGCAGCTTACTAGCGGGGGGGGAGCTGTTTTTT. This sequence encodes CASSLLAGGELFF.